This is a list of T cell receptor beta chains from one sample in a study of blood T cells in healthy people across ages. TCRdb recomputed calls from the 5' RACE reads with MiXCR, one row per CDR3 protein. Among some 1.4 million distinct CDR3 sequences listed, 42% were seen once. Sequencing used blood. These TCRs come from a woman between 18 and 30 years old in good health. The CDR3 runs from the conserved cysteine through the conserved F or W. The order of the fields is CDR3 protein, CDR3 DNA, D gene, V gene, J gene, clone size. D genes are given only for firm matches. Clone size appears in some rows only: once, few, many, or a class for an expanded clone.

CASSSGQDKNIQYF	TGTGCCAGCAGCTCCGGACAGGACAAAAACATTCAGTACTTC	TRBD1	TRBV6-6	TRBJ2-4	few
CASSLRDGDNEQFF	TGCGCCAGCAGCCTTCGGGACGGGGACAATGAGCAGTTCTTC	NA	TRBV4-1	TRBJ2-1	few
CASSFTGGGFGYTF	TGTGCCAGCAGTTTTACCGGGGGCGGCTTTGGCTACACCTTC	NA	TRBV12-3/TRBV12-4	TRBJ1-2	NA
CASSPGTGDTDTQYF	TGTGCCAGCAGTCCCGGGACAGGGGACACAGATACGCAGTATTTT	TRBD1	TRBV6-2/TRBV6-3	TRBJ2-3	many
CASSPGLAGTYEQYF	TGTGCCAGCAGCCCCGGACTAGCGGGTACCTACGAGCAGTACTTC	TRBD2	TRBV12-3/TRBV12-4	TRBJ2-7	many
CASRSDSGEKLFF	TGTGCCAGCAGAAGTGACTCGGGGGAAAAACTGTTTTTT	NA	TRBV2	TRBJ1-4	NA
CASSPGLAGAAEQFF	TGTGCCAGCTCACCAGGACTAGCGGGAGCGGCTGAGCAGTTCTTC	TRBD2	TRBV18	TRBJ2-1	NA
CASSSGGADRQYF	TGTGCCAGCTCGTCGGGGGGAGCAGATAGGCAGTATTTT	TRBD2	TRBV3-1	TRBJ2-3	NA
CASSVGLGGNTEAFF	TGTGCCAGCAGTGTGGGCCTCGGTGGGAACACTGAAGCTTTCTTT	NA	TRBV2	TRBJ1-1	NA
CSAPGHGGETQYF	TGCAGTGCCCCGGGCCACGGTGGAGAGACCCAGTACTTC	NA	TRBV20-1	TRBJ2-5	NA
CAINGRDNSPLHF	TGTGCCATCAACGGCAGGGACAATTCACCCCTCCACTTT	NA	TRBV10-3	TRBJ1-6	few
CASSGAGLAGGPSTYEQYF	TGTGCCAGCAGCGGAGCCGGACTAGCGGGAGGTCCCTCTACCTACGAGCAGTACTTC	TRBD2	TRBV7-9	TRBJ2-7	NA
CASSFGWQSYEQYF	TGTGCCAGCAGTTTTGGTTGGCAGTCCTACGAGCAGTACTTC	NA	TRBV28	TRBJ2-7	NA
CSAIGTRNYEQYF	TGCAGTGCTATAGGGACCCGTAATTACGAGCAGTACTTC	NA	TRBV20-1	TRBJ2-7	few
CSAIQAGLAGLWFF	TGCAGTGCTATACAAGCGGGACTAGCTGGGTTATGGTTCTTC	TRBD2	TRBV20-1	TRBJ2-1	NA
CASSGRGQAYYEQYF	TGTGCCAGCAGCGGCCGGGGACAGGCCTACTACGAGCAGTACTTC	TRBD1	TRBV5-6	TRBJ2-7	few
CASSLEGGDGYTF	TGTGCCAGCAGCTTAGAAGGCGGGGATGGCTACACCTTC	NA	TRBV7-9	TRBJ1-2	NA
CASSSGQGGHEQYF	TGCGCCAGCAGCTCGGGACAGGGTGGACACGAGCAGTACTTC	TRBD1	TRBV5-1	TRBJ2-7	NA
CSARDWRQGGNTEAFF	TGCAGTGCTAGAGATTGGAGACAGGGGGGGAACACTGAAGCTTTCTTT	TRBD1	TRBV20-1	TRBJ1-1	few
CATSRDLRGGSSPLHF	TGTGCCACCAGCAGAGATCTTAGGGGTGGAAGTTCACCCCTCCACTTT	NA	TRBV15	TRBJ1-6	NA
CASSLLTGADYEQYF	TGCGCCAGCAGCTTGTTGACGGGGGCCGACTACGAGCAGTACTTC	NA	TRBV5-1	TRBJ2-7	few
CASSADGGGTYNEQFF	TGCGCCAGCAGCGCGGACGGCGGGGGGACCTACAATGAGCAGTTCTTC	TRBD2	TRBV5-1	TRBJ2-1	few
CASSYSASGKETQYF	TGTGCCAGCAGTTACAGTGCGAGCGGTAAAGAGACCCAGTACTTC	NA	TRBV6-5	TRBJ2-5	few
CASSVGLAGFNEQFF	TGCGCCAGCAGCGTAGGACTAGCGGGTTTCAATGAGCAGTTCTTC	TRBD2	TRBV5-1	TRBJ2-1	few
CASSEGRGADTQYF	TGTGCCAGCAGTGAAGGTAGGGGGGCAGATACGCAGTATTTT	NA	TRBV6-1	TRBJ2-3	NA
CAIITYEQYF	TGTGCCATCATTACCTACGAGCAGTACTTC	NA	TRBV10-3	TRBJ2-7	many
CASSLTPIGGFHETQYF	TGTGCCAGCAGCTTAACTCCTATTGGGGGGTTCCACGAGACCCAGTACTTC	NA	TRBV7-9	TRBJ2-5	NA